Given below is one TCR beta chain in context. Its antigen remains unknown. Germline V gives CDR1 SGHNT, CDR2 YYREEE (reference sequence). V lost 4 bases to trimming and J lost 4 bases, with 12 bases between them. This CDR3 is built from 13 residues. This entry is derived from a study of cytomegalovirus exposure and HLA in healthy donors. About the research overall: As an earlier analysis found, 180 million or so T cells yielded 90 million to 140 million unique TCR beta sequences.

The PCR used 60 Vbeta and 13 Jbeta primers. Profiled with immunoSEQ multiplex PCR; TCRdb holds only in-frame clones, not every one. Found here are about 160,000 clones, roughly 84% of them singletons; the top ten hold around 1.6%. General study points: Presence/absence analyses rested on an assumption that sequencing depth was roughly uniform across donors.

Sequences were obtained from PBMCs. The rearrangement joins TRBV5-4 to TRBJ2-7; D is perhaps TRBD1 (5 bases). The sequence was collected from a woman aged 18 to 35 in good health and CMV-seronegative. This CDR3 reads CASSGAGSYEQYF. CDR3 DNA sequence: TGTGCCAGCAGCGGGGCAGGTAGTTACGAGCAGTACTTC.